These 29 T cell receptor beta chains originate from one sample sequenced in a study of T cell repertoires in cytomegalovirus infection. One entry per CDR3 protein results from TCRdb running MiXCR on the reads. This sample has 740,000 or so distinct CDR3 sequences, with approximately 40% found just once. The sample taken for sequencing was PBMCs. The receptors originated from a human donor in good health (CMV status not recorded). Some clones in this sample may be carry-over from other donors' samples.

This clonotype has a handful of counts. The chain carries TRBV30 and TRBJ1-6; possible D gene TRBD1, 6 bases. The germline V gene encodes CDR1 GTSNPN and CDR2 SVGIG (reference sequence). V gave up 5 bases and J gave up 8 bases, with 16 bases separating them. This CDR3 has 14 residues. DNA for the CDR3: TGTGCCTGGGCCACCTCCAGGGGTTATTCACCCCTCCACTTT. Encoded protein: CAWATSRGYSPLHF.

The CDR3 bases are TGCGCCAGCAGTGCAGGGGGCGCAGATTCACCCCTCCACTTT. Translated, it gives CASSAGGADSPLHF. This rearrangement joins TRBV5-1 to TRBJ1-6; 8 nucleotides match TRBD1. Germline V gives CDR1 SGHRS, CDR2 YFSETQ. V lost 5 bases to trimming and J lost 8 bases; unmatched junction nucleotides: 6. The CDR3 contains 14 residues. Supplemented by reference TRBV5-1 and TRBJ1-6, the full variable domain reads KAGVTQTPRYLIKTRGQQVTLSCSPISGHRSVSWYQQTPGQGLQFLFEYFSETQRNKGNFPGRFSGRQFSNSRSEMNVSTLELGDSALYLCASSAGGADSPLHFGNGTRLTVT.

The chain is built from TRBV2 and TRBJ2-3; D gene uncertain. Germline loops: CDR1 SNHLY, CDR2 FYNNEI. Trimming removed 7 bases from V and 0 bases from J, with 8 bases in between. The CDR3 extends over 13 amino acids. CDR3 region: CASMDFSTDTQYF. The CDR3 DNA reads as TGTGCCAGCATGGATTTCAGCACAGATACGCAGTATTTT.

The gene calls are TRBV5-6 and TRBJ1-2, with D unclear. Per germline, CDR1 SGHDT and CDR2 YYEEEE. Trimming took 0 bases from V and 3 from J, leaving 6 bases between them. CDR3 length equals 13 residues. For the CDR3, the DNA is TGTGCCAGCAGCTTGGATGAGTACTATGGCTACACCTTC. It codes for CASSLDEYYGYTF.

The chain employs TRBV5-5 and TRBJ2-3; D gene ambiguous. Trimming pared 4 bases from V and 4 bases from J, leaving 10 bases between. The CDR3 spans 13 residues. Germline CDR1 SGHKS, CDR2 YYEKEE (reference sequence). CDR3 coding DNA: TGTGCCAGCAGCCAACAGTGGGCAGATACGCAGTATTTT. Its protein is CASSQQWADTQYF.

The CDR3 region is CASSGAGSGELFF. In nucleotides, the CDR3 is TGTGCCAGCAGCGGCGCCGGTTCCGGGGAGCTGTTTTTT. V is TRBV9 and J is TRBJ2-2; no firm D call. Deletions cut 3 bases from V and 6 bases from J, with 9 bases between. CDR3 length equals 13 residues. CDR1 is SGDLS, CDR2 YYNGEE, per germline.

This chain links TRBV28 with TRBJ1-2; TRBD1 aligns across 7 bases. V shed 7 bases, J shed 3 bases, and the junction held 8 bases outside the gene matches. From germline, CDR1 is MDHEN and CDR2 SYDVKM. CDR3 size: 14 residues. This CDR3 reads CASIPHQGDYGYTF. In nucleotides, the CDR3 is TGTGCCAGCATCCCCCACCAGGGGGACTATGGCTACACCTTC.

The rearrangement links TRBV12-3 or TRBV12-4 to TRBJ1-2; 10 bases fit TRBD1. V lost 6 bases, J lost 7 bases, and 8 bases stayed unmatched. The CDR3 is 14 residues long. CDR3 sequence: CASSYSGQGSGYTF. The CDR3 DNA sequence: TGTGCCAGCAGCTACTCGGGACAGGGGTCTGGCTACACCTTC.

The J gene is TRBJ1-2, the V gene TRBV24-1, with D perhaps matching TRBD1 (5 bases). The CDR3 contains 15 residues. Germline V gene sequence: CDR1 KGHDR, CDR2 SFDVKD. V was shortened by 3 bases and J by 8 bases, with 18 bases between the two germline ends. The CDR3 loop is CATSDTGIEKGGYTF. CDR3 coding DNA: TGTGCCACCAGTGATACCGGCATAGAAAAGGGGGGCTACACCTTC.

This chain connects TRBV29-1 to TRBJ1-1, with D unresolved. V shed 6 bases and J shed 6 bases, with 17 bases lying between them. The CDR3 is 13 amino acids. The germline CDR1 and CDR2 sequences are SQVTM and ANQGSEA. The CDR3 sequence is CSVKDQVGPEAFF. DNA of the CDR3: TGCAGCGTGAAGGATCAGGTTGGCCCTGAAGCTTTCTTT.

Comments on this clonotype: A read error may be the cause here, since a much bigger clone is one base away. This is likely a read error, given that the CDR3 carries no conserved phenylalanine or tryptophan at its end. The chain is built from TRBV7-2 and TRBJ2-5; D might be TRBD1 or TRBD2, each matching 5 bases. The CDR3 is 13 residues long. V lost 5 bases and J lost 7, with 14 bases in between. Looked up from germline, CDR1 is SGHTA and CDR2 is FQGNSA. CDR3 amino acids: CASSGGSIGTQYL. The CDR3 region has the DNA TGTGCCAGCAGCGGGGGATCTATCGGGACCCAGTACCTC.

There are many counts of this clonotype. This chain connects TRBV7-8 to TRBJ2-7; TRBD1 matches at 10 bases. CDR3 size: 16 residues. Germline V gene lookup returns CDR1 SGHVS and CDR2 FQNEAQ. V lost 5 bases and J lost 2; bases outside the gene matches: 9. CDR3 in DNA: TGTGCCAGCAGCCCAGGAAAAGGGACAGGGGCCTACGAGCAGTACTTC. Its translation: CASSPGKGTGAYEQYF. Full variable domain (rest looked up from reference TRBV7-8 and TRBJ2-7): GAGVSQSPRYKVAKRGQDVALRCDPISGHVSLFWYQQALGQGPEFLTYFQNEAQLDKSGLPSDRFFAERPEGSVSTLKIQRTQQEDSAVYLCASSPGKGTGAYEQYFGPGTRLTVT.

This clonotype was counted a few times. The genes are TRBV7-8 and TRBJ2-3, with 8 bases aligning to TRBD2. Unmatched junction bases numbered 22, after V lost 7 bases and J lost 4 bases. This CDR3 has 19 residues. Germline V gene sequence: CDR1 SGHVS, CDR2 FQNEAQ. Written as DNA, the CDR3 is TGTGCCAGCATGACCCCCGCCCCCCCCTCTGAGCGGGAGTCAGATACGCAGTATTTT. Translated: CASMTPAPPSERESDTQYF.

The table lists this clonotype with a few counts. The gene calls are TRBV24-1 and TRBJ2-1; D is perhaps TRBD2 (6 bases). The CDR3 consists of 11 residues. Trimming shortened V by 7 bases and J by 10 bases, and 10 bases separated the two germline ends. Germline CDR1 is KGHDR and CDR2 is SFDVKD. The CDR3 sequence: CATSFGGEQFF. The CDR3 region has the DNA TGTGCCACCAGCTTTGGGGGGGAGCAGTTCTTC.

This chain links TRBV6-1 with TRBJ2-3, with 10 bases lining up with TRBD2. In germline, CDR1 is MNHNS, CDR2 SASEGT. Trimming cost V 8 bases and J 4 bases; bases outside gene matches: 9. The CDR3 runs 15 residues. Written as DNA, the CDR3 is TGTGCCAGCCACGCGCCTAGCGGGGGCGCAGATACGCAGTATTTT. Translating it yields CASHAPSGGADTQYF.

The rearrangement uses TRBV6-5 and TRBJ2-3, with 9 bases aligning to TRBD1. There are 15 residues in the CDR3. V was pared by 6 bases and J by 0 bases, with 4 bases of the junction left unmatched. CDR1 MNHEY and CDR2 SVGAGI come from the germline V gene. CDR3 coding DNA: TGTGCCAGCAGACCCGGGACAGGGAGCACAGATACGCAGTATTTT. Amino acid sequence: CASRPGTGSTDTQYF.

This clonotype was seen at least ten times. V usage is TRBV12-3 or TRBV12-4 and J usage is TRBJ1-2, with a tentative D call TRBD1 (5 bases). CDR3 size: 13 residues. Between the trimmed V and J ends, which lost 3 bases and 7 bases, there was a span of 12 bases. The CDR3: CASSFQGDTGYTF. CDR3 DNA sequence: TGTGCCAGCAGTTTTCAGGGAGATACTGGCTACACCTTC.

This clonotype showed up just a few times. The chain employs TRBV10-3 and TRBJ2-1, with D tentatively TRBD2 (6 bases). V was clipped by 9 bases and J by 7 bases, with 16 bases between them. Germline V gene lookup returns CDR1 ENHRY and CDR2 SYGVKD. There are 13 residues in the CDR3. This CDR3 is CAIASVIKNEQFF. CDR3 coding DNA: TGTGCCATTGCTAGCGTCATAAAGAATGAGCAGTTCTTC.

This clonotype showed up many times. The chain carries TRBV7-3 and TRBJ2-1; D is perhaps TRBD2 (6 bases). Germline loops: CDR1 SGHTA, CDR2 FQGTGA. V lost 3 bases and J lost 1, with 10 bases in between. This CDR3 is built from 15 residues. The CDR3 DNA follows: TGTGCCAGCAGCTTGGTCGGGGGATCCTACAATGAGCAGTTCTTC. This codes for CASSLVGGSYNEQFF.

The chain carries TRBV12-5 and TRBJ1-1; perhaps TRBD1 as D (5 bases). Germline V CDR1 and CDR2: LGHNT, FRNRAP. The CDR3 extends over 12 amino acids. V was shortened by 6 bases and J by 8 bases, with 13 bases between the two germline ends. CDR3 DNA: TGTGCTAGTGGCCGGCAGGGTTACGAAGCTTTCTTT. Amino acid sequence: CASGRQGYEAFF.

V is TRBV28 and J is TRBJ2-7, with D hard to call. This CDR3 region has 13 residues. Trimming removed 6 bases at V and 2 bases at J, with 11 bases between. Germline assignment: CDR1 MDHEN and CDR2 SYDVKM. The CDR3 sequence: CASRTSRAYEQYF. CDR3 DNA sequence: TGTGCCAGCAGGACTTCCCGGGCCTACGAGCAGTACTTC.

This sequence joins TRBV10-3 and TRBJ1-1, with D possibly being TRBD1 (6 bases). Between the trimmed V and J ends, which lost 4 bases and 1 base, there was a span of 10 bases. The length of the CDR3 is 14 residues. CDR1 is ENHRY and CDR2 is SYGVKD in the germline V gene. CDR3 region: CAISGTTGNTEAFF. Here the CDR3 DNA reads TGTGCCATCAGTGGAACGACAGGGAACACTGAAGCTTTCTTT.

J is TRBJ1-2 and V is TRBV5-4; D gene unclear. This CDR3 region has 15 residues. The germline V and J ends were trimmed by 3 bases and 0 bases, with 12 bases remaining between them. Germline lookup yields CDR1 SGHNT and CDR2 YYREEE (reference sequence). The CDR3 loop is CASSYAGITNYGYTF. DNA for the CDR3: TGTGCCAGCAGCTATGCCGGTATTACTAACTATGGCTACACCTTC.

Concerning this clonotype: The junction does not match germline at one end; this may be a read error. The rearrangement uses TRBV4-2 and TRBJ1-2; possible D gene TRBD1, 6 bases. The CDR3 covers 13 residues. Looked up from germline, CDR1 is LGHNA and CDR2 is YNFKEQ. The CDR3 here is CASSQGSTAGASF. As DNA, the CDR3 is TGTGCCAGCAGCCAAGGGTCGACAGCAGGGGCGAGCTTC.

The chain links TRBV6-2 or TRBV6-3 to TRBJ2-3, with a weak D call TRBD2 (6 bases). CDR1 is MNHEY and CDR2 is SVGEGT in the germline V gene. CDR3 length: 15 amino acids. The V end lost 4 bases, the J end lost 2 bases, and 13 bases lay between the germline ends. The CDR3 sequence: CASSSRGLDTDTQYF. Written as DNA, the CDR3 is TGTGCCAGCAGTTCCCGGGGACTGGACACAGATACGCAGTATTTT.

This clonotype was detected a few times. This chain links TRBV27 with TRBJ1-2; D unclear. CDR3 length: 13 residues. Germline V lookup: CDR1 MNHEY, CDR2 SMNVEV (reference sequence). Trimming left V 9 bases short and J 4 bases short, with 15 bases between. CDR3 residues: CASSAEEIYGYTF. CDR3 DNA sequence: TGTGCCAGTTCTGCGGAAGAGATCTATGGCTACACCTTC.

V is TRBV10-3 and J is TRBJ2-7, with D possibly TRBD2 on 5 matching bases. Germline loops: CDR1 ENHRY, CDR2 SYGVKD. V was shortened by 4 bases and J by 3 bases, with 19 bases between the two germline ends. There are 16 residues in the CDR3. CDR3 amino acids: CAISGTRLDEGYEQYF. DNA of the CDR3: TGTGCCATCAGTGGGACTCGGCTAGATGAGGGCTACGAGCAGTACTTC.

The V call is TRBV29-1, the J call TRBJ1-1; maybe TRBD1 (5 bases). V shed 5 bases and J shed 2 bases, with 15 bases lying between them. This CDR3 spans 14 amino acids. Germline CDR1 SQVTM, CDR2 ANQGSEA. CDR3 nucleotides: TGCAGCGTTCGCACAGGCAGGGACAACACTGAAGCTTTCTTT. This gives the protein CSVRTGRDNTEAFF.

The chain combines TRBV25-1 with TRBJ2-5; D not certain. V lost 8 bases to trimming and J lost 5 bases, with 21 bases between them. This CDR3 spans 15 amino acids. Germline V lookup: CDR1 MGHDK, CDR2 SYGVNS. As DNA, the CDR3 is TGTGCCAGCGCCGGTTATAGAATGGGCGAGGAGACCCAGTACTTC. This translates into CASAGYRMGEETQYF.